One and the same sample provided the 32 T cell receptor beta chains below, sequenced in a study of shared clonotypes between healthy human individuals. Some clones are missing from TCRdb's copy, which holds only in-frame ones; the method was immunoSEQ multiplex PCR. The data contain about 1,500,000 clones, more than 95% of them seen just once; the ten biggest clones take up roughly 1.2%. Sequenced material: naive CD4+ T cells sorted from blood. This sample's subset: CD45RA+ positively selected. Source of these receptors: a young man in good health.

A word on this clone: Other DNA sequences of this sample code for an identical CDR3. The chain carries TRBV5-1 and TRBJ1-4, with TRBD1 identical over 9 bases. The CDR3 loop spans 16 amino acids. Germline values: CDR1 SGHRS, CDR2 YFSETQ. Trimming took 4 bases from V and 0 from J; bases not matched to a gene: 4. The CDR3 protein is CASSLRQGATNEKLFF. The CDR3, as DNA: TGCGCCAGCAGCCTGCGACAGGGGGCAACTAATGAAAAACTGTTTTTT.

The CDR3 region has the DNA TGTGCCAGCAGTTTATCCCCCTTTCCTTGGCTAGCGGGAGAGACAGATACGCAGTATTTT. Translating it yields CASSLSPFPWLAGETDTQYF. The chain recombines TRBV28 with TRBJ2-3, with TRBD2 identical over 10 bases. Losses at the gene ends were 1 base for V and 3 bases for J; bases not matched to a gene: 16. This CDR3 comprises 20 residues. Germline values: CDR1 MDHEN, CDR2 SYDVKM.

The rearrangement joins TRBV7-9 to TRBJ1-1; weak D call: TRBD1 (5 bases). Trimming took off 5 bases at V and 1 base at J, with 20 bases between the two ends. The germline V gene has CDR1 SEHNR and CDR2 FQNEAQ (reference sequence). The CDR3 is 17 amino acids. CDR3 region: CASSTLWGSGTNTEAFF. Here the CDR3 DNA reads TGTGCCAGCAGCACCCTCTGGGGGTCAGGGACGAACACTGAAGCTTTCTTT.

The chain combines TRBV5-6 with TRBJ1-1; 7 bases map to TRBD1. This CDR3 contains 14 residues. V was pared by 2 bases and J by 2 bases, with 3 bases of the junction left unmatched. Germline assignment: CDR1 SGHDT and CDR2 YYEEEE. CDR3 sequence: CASSFRDRNTEAFF. In DNA, the CDR3 is TGTGCCAGCAGCTTCCGGGACAGAAACACTGAAGCTTTCTTT.

The rearrangement uses TRBV29-1 and TRBJ2-4; 12 bases match TRBD2. The CDR3 extends over 14 amino acids. V lost 8 bases and J lost 2; bases outside the gene matches: 4. The V gene's germline CDR1 is SQVTM and CDR2 ANQGSEA. Written as DNA, the CDR3 is TGCAGCCTTTGGACTAGCGGGACCAAAAACATTCAGTACTTC. Translation: CSLWTSGTKNIQYF.

The genes are TRBV6-1 and TRBJ2-4, with D hard to call. CDR1 is MNHNS and CDR2 is SASEGT in the germline V gene. The V end was cut by 2 bases, the J end by 0 bases, with 14 bases between. The CDR3 is 17 residues long. The CDR3 here is CASSELNSQIAKNIQYF. DNA for the CDR3: TGTGCCAGCAGTGAACTGAACTCCCAGATAGCCAAAAACATTCAGTACTTC.

The chain joins TRBV6-5 to TRBJ1-5; D gene uncertain. The CDR3 is 13 amino acids. Trimming took 7 bases from V and 4 from J, leaving 11 bases between them. Germline lookup yields CDR1 MNHEY and CDR2 SVGAGI. CDR3 coding DNA: TGTGCCAGCACCCTAAGGTGGAATCAGCCCCAGCATTTT. It yields the protein CASTLRWNQPQHF.

The chain carries TRBV5-1 and TRBJ1-1, with 8 positions matching TRBD1. Germline values: CDR1 SGHRS, CDR2 YFSETQ. The trim removed 5 bases at V and 2 bases at J, leaving 5 bases unmatched. This CDR3 contains 14 residues. The CDR3 sequence: CASSQTGVNTEAFF. The CDR3, as DNA: TGCGCCAGCAGTCAGACAGGGGTAAACACTGAAGCTTTCTTT.

This chain joins TRBV5-6 and TRBJ2-5, with 8 bases that match TRBD2. Trimming removed 4 bases from V and 1 base from J; junction bases left unmatched: 6. Per the germline V gene, CDR1 is SGHDT and CDR2 is YYEEEE. The CDR3 totals 15 residues. This CDR3 reads CASSLIAGIQETQYF. DNA for the CDR3: TGTGCCAGCAGCCTTATAGCGGGAATCCAAGAGACCCAGTACTTC.

This chain joins TRBV5-1 and TRBJ2-7; D might be TRBD2 (5 bases). Per germline, CDR1 SGHRS and CDR2 YFSETQ. This CDR3 is 13 amino acids long. V lost 2 bases and J lost 12, with 18 bases in between. For the CDR3, the DNA is TGCGCCAGCAGCTTAACCCGGACCGACGGACTGTACTTC. It is translated as CASSLTRTDGLYF.

This clone has just one count. The genes are TRBV4-1 and TRBJ2-1, with unresolved D. CDR1 and CDR2 from the germline V gene are MGHRA and YSYEKL. V was clipped by 2 bases and J by 2 bases, with 16 bases between them. There are 17 residues in the CDR3. The CDR3 coding sequence is TGCGCCAGCAGCCAACTACCCCCCCGAGAAACCTACAATGAGCAGTTCTTC. Its translation is CASSQLPPRETYNEQFF.

The chain uses TRBV6-4 and TRBJ2-3; maybe TRBD2 (5 bases). Trimming removed 5 bases from V and 3 bases from J, with 9 bases in between. From germline, CDR1 is MRHNA and CDR2 SNTAGT. CDR3 size: 13 residues. The CDR3 DNA reads TGTGCCAGCAGTTCGGGGAGAACAGATACGCAGTATTTT. Protein product: CASSSGRTDTQYF.

The chain combines TRBV29-1 with TRBJ1-1; tentatively, D is TRBD1 (6 bases). Germline CDR1 reads SQVTM; CDR2 reads ANQGSEA. The CDR3 covers 13 residues. V lost 7 bases and J 5 bases, leaving 17 bases between the germline ends. The CDR3, as DNA: TGCAGCGGCCAAATCGGGGGCGGGACTGAAGCTTTCTTT. Protein product: CSGQIGGGTEAFF.

J is TRBJ2-5 and V is TRBV28; 7 nucleotides match TRBD1. The CDR3 loop spans 14 amino acids. CDR1 is MDHEN, CDR2 SYDVKM, per germline. V lost 2 bases and J lost 9; bases outside the gene matches: 9. The CDR3 region is CASSLTGAQWAQYF. The CDR3 region has the DNA TGTGCCAGCAGTTTAACAGGGGCCCAGTGGGCCCAGTACTTC.

The gene calls are TRBV27 and TRBJ2-3; maybe TRBD1 (6 bases). The CDR3 covers 16 residues. V was clipped by 7 bases and J by 1 base, with 18 bases between them. The V gene's germline CDR1 is MNHEY and CDR2 SMNVEV (reference sequence). DNA of the CDR3: TGTGCCAGCATCCCAAAACCAGGGGTCCGCACAGATACGCAGTATTTT. The encoded protein is CASIPKPGVRTDTQYF.

The chain couples TRBV21-1 to TRBJ2-1; TRBD2 is taken as the D call from the table, unchecked against the DNA. TRBV21-1 is a known pseudogene. This CDR3 contains 15 residues. CDR3 bases: TGTGCCAGCAGCAACCAAGCGGGAACTTACAATGAGCAGTTCTTC. Translating gives CASSNQAGTYNEQFF.

The V call is TRBV27, the J call TRBJ2-1; 8 nucleotides agree with TRBD1. The CDR3 length is 14 residues. V shed 9 bases and J 5 bases; nucleotides not matched to a gene: 9. Looked up from germline, CDR1 is MNHEY and CDR2 is SMNVEV (reference sequence). CDR3 DNA: TGTGCCAGTAAACCGGGACAGGTTCACAATGAGCAGTTCTTC. This encodes CASKPGQVHNEQFF.

V usage is TRBV19 and J usage is TRBJ2-2; weak D call: TRBD2 (5 bases). Germline CDR1 reads LNHDA; CDR2 reads SQIVND (reference sequence). The CDR3 loop spans 16 amino acids. The ends were cut back, 4 bases at V and 6 bases at J, with 18 bases in the middle. This CDR3 is CASSTLGPQRPGELFF. The DNA for the CDR3 is TGTGCCAGTAGTACACTAGGGCCCCAACGGCCCGGGGAGCTGTTTTTT.

V usage is TRBV30 and J usage is TRBJ2-3; possibly TRBD2 for D (6 bases). The germline V gene encodes CDR1 GTSNPN and CDR2 SVGIG (reference sequence). V was pared by 5 bases and J by 11 bases, with 14 bases between. This CDR3 has 11 residues. CDR3 DNA sequence: TGTGCCTGGGACCGGCCAGCGGGGCAGTATTTT. It is translated as CAWDRPAGQYF.

Only a few counts were recorded for this clone. This chain links TRBV5-5 with TRBJ1-2, with 8 bases lining up with TRBD1. CDR3 size: 17 residues. V was clipped by 3 bases and J by 5 bases; unmatched bases: 15. Germline V CDR1 and CDR2: SGHKS, YYEKEE (reference sequence). CDR3 loop: CASSSLPRTGLGYGYTF. As DNA, the CDR3 is TGTGCCAGCAGCTCGCTCCCCCGGACAGGGCTCGGGTATGGCTACACCTTC.

As DNA, the CDR3 is TGTGCCACCCACCAGGTCGGGACCTATCAGCCCCAGCATTTT. It specifies CATHQVGTYQPQHF. The chain links TRBV28 to TRBJ1-5, with a tentative D call TRBD1 (5 bases). This CDR3 is built from 14 residues. With 10 bases removed from V and 5 bases from J, the gap between germline ends came to 18 bases. Per germline, CDR1 MDHEN and CDR2 SYDVKM. The entire variable domain, with the rest obtained from reference TRBV28 and TRBJ1-5, is as follows: DVKVTQSSRYLVKRTGEKVFLECVQDMDHENMFWYRQDPGLGLRLIYFSYDVKMKEKGDIPEGYSVSREKKERFSLILESASTNQTSMYLCATHQVGTYQPQHFGDGTRLSIL.

This chain links TRBV5-1 with TRBJ1-1; D might be TRBD1 (5 bases). The germline V and J ends were trimmed by 9 bases and 0 bases, with 12 bases remaining between them. The CDR3 contains 13 residues. Per germline, CDR1 SGHRS and CDR2 YFSETQ. CDR3 DNA sequence: TGCGCCACCCGGGGGACGGTGAACACTGAAGCTTTCTTT. It codes for CATRGTVNTEAFF. Full variable domain (missing parts from reference TRBV5-1 and TRBJ1-1): KAGVTQTPRYLIKTRGQQVTLSCSPISGHRSVSWYQQTPGQGLQFLFEYFSETQRNKGNFPGRFSGRQFSNSRSEMNVSTLELGDSALYLCATRGTVNTEAFFGQGTRLTVV.

The chain has TRBV15 and TRBJ1-5, with 9 bases lining up with TRBD1. Germline trimming cut 5 bases from V and 3 bases from J; bases unmatched to any gene: 5. This CDR3 spans 15 amino acids. Germline V gene lookup returns CDR1 LNHNV and CDR2 YYDKDF (reference sequence). For the CDR3, the DNA is TGTGCCACCAGCGCACAGGGGGCCTCCAATCAGCCCCAGCATTTT. It codes for CATSAQGASNQPQHF.

The V and J genes are TRBV7-7 and TRBJ2-1; TRBD2 matches 10 bases. The V segment lost 2 bases and the J segment 6 bases; nucleotides outside the gene matches: 4. Germline values: CDR1 SSHAT, CDR2 FNYEAQ (reference sequence). This CDR3 region has 15 residues. The CDR3 DNA follows: TGTGCCAGCAGCTTATCACTAGCGGGACTCAATGAGCAGTTCTTC. This sequence encodes CASSLSLAGLNEQFF.

The chain carries TRBV10-1 and TRBJ2-3; TRBD1 or TRBD2 may be the D gene (6 bases each). The CDR3 is 16 residues long. V was clipped by 3 bases and J by 4 bases, with 17 bases between them. Looked up from germline, CDR1 is WNHNN and CDR2 is SYGVQD (reference sequence). This CDR3 reads CASSEGGFVVSDTQYF. In DNA form, the CDR3 reads TGCGCCAGCAGTGAAGGGGGGTTCGTAGTTTCAGATACGCAGTATTTT.

V usage is TRBV10-3 and J usage is TRBJ2-3; 10 nucleotides agree with TRBD2. J was trimmed by 0 bases and V by 10 bases; bases with no gene match: 4. Per the germline V gene, CDR1 is ENHRY and CDR2 is SYGVKD. The CDR3 spans 14 residues. CDR3 sequence reads: CATQTSGSTDTQYF. The CDR3 bases are TGTGCCACACAGACTAGCGGGAGCACAGATACGCAGTATTTT.

The chain employs TRBV15 and TRBJ1-1, with D uncertain. CDR3 length: 16 residues. Germline lookup yields CDR1 LNHNV and CDR2 YYDKDF (reference sequence). Trimming removed 3 bases from V and 0 bases from J, with 14 bases in between. CDR3 nucleotide sequence: TGTGCCACCAGCAGGACTGGGCTTCTGATGAACACTGAAGCTTTCTTT. Translation gives CATSRTGLLMNTEAFF.

The chain recombines TRBV28 with TRBJ1-5; the D is unclear. V was cut by 6 bases and J by 8 bases, with 11 bases left in between. Looked up from germline, CDR1 is MDHEN and CDR2 is SYDVKM. The CDR3 sequence is 12 residues long. The CDR3 loop is CASRRERKPQHF. The CDR3 DNA sequence: TGTGCCAGCAGGAGGGAGAGAAAGCCCCAGCATTTT.

The genes are TRBV7-2 and TRBJ2-7; the match to TRBD1 covers 7 bases. CDR1 and CDR2 (germline): SGHTA, FQGNSA. This CDR3 is 14 amino acids long. V lost 3 bases, J lost 4 bases, and 6 bases stayed unmatched. CDR3 amino acids: CASSFPGQLYEQYF. DNA for the CDR3: TGTGCCAGCAGCTTTCCGGGACAGCTGTACGAGCAGTACTTC.

This chain uses TRBV21-1 with TRBJ1-1; the table assigns TRBD1, which was not confirmed against the DNA. TRBV21-1 is a documented pseudogene. This CDR3 spans 12 amino acids. This chain's CDR3 is CASSKDTGDAFF. The CDR3, as DNA: TGTGCCAGCAGCAAAGATACAGGGGATGCTTTCTTT.

Note on this clone: The CDR3 end shows no conserved phenylalanine or tryptophan, and so a read error is likely. The DNA is left out, because the CDR3 cannot be placed on it with certainty; the CDR3 is given as TCRdb lists it. This chain links TRBV13 with TRBJ2-7; the listed D gene, TRBD2, was not tested against the DNA. Germline loops: CDR1 PRHDT, CDR2 FYEKMQ (reference sequence). The CDR3 totals 14 residues, both ends included. CDR3 region: CASSLGREVGLERL.

V is TRBV7-9 and J is TRBJ1-1; D call uncertain. Germline CDR1 SEHNR, CDR2 FQNEAQ (reference sequence). Trimming removed 8 bases from V and 1 base from J, with 11 bases in between. The CDR3 contains 13 residues. The CDR3 DNA is TGTGCCAGCCGGCGAGTCCGGAACACTGAAGCTTTCTTT. Its protein product is CASRRVRNTEAFF.